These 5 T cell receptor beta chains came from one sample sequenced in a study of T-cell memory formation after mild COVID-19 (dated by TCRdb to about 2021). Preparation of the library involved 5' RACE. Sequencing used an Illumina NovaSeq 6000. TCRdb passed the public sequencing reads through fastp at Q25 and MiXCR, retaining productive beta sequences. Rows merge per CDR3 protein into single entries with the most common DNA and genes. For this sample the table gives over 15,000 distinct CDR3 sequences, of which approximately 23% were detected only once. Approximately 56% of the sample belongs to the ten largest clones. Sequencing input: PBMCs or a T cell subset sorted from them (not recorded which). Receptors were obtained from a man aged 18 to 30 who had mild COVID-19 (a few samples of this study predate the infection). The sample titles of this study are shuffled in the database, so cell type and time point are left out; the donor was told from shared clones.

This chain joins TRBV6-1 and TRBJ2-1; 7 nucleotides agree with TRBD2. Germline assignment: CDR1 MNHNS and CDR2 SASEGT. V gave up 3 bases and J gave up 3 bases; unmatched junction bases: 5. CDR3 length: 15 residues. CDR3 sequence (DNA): TGTGCCAGCAGTGACGGGGCGGGGGACTACAATGAGCAGTTCTTC. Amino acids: CASSDGAGDYNEQFF.

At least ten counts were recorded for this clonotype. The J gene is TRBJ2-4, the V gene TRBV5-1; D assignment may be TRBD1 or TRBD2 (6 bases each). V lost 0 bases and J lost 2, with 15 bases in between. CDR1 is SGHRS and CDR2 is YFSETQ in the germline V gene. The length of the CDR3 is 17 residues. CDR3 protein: CASSLVFGGPSKNIQYF. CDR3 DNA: TGCGCCAGCAGCTTGGTTTTTGGGGGGCCTTCCAAAAACATTCAGTACTTC.

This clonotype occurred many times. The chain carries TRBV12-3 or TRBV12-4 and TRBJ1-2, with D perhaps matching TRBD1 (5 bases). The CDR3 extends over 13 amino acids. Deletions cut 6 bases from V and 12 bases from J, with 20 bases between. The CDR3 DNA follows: TGTGCCAGCAGCAGGGACCGGCCTCTTTTAGACACCTTC. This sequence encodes CASSRDRPLLDTF.

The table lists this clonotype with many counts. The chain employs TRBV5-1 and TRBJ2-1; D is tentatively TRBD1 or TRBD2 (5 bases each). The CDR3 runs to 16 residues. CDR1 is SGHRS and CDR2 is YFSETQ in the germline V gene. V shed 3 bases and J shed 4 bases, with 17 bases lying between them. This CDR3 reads CASSYPHGTSYNEQFF. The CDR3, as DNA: TGCGCCAGCAGCTACCCCCACGGGACGTCTTACAATGAGCAGTTCTTC. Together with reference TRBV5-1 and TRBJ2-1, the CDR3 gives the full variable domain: KAGVTQTPRYLIKTRGQQVTLSCSPISGHRSVSWYQQTPGQGLQFLFEYFSETQRNKGNFPGRFSGRQFSNSRSEMNVSTLELGDSALYLCASSYPHGTSYNEQFFGPGTRLTVL.

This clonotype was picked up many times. In DNA, the CDR3 is TGTGCCAGCAGTTCGACCTGGCCCTATGGCTACACCTTC. Protein sequence: CASSSTWPYGYTF. The V gene is TRBV6-6, the J gene TRBJ1-2; D is unclear. V was pared by 4 bases and J by 4 bases, with 10 bases between. The CDR3 consists of 13 residues. The germline V gene has CDR1 MNHNY and CDR2 SVGAGI (reference sequence).